Sequencing of this T cell receptor beta chain was carried out in a study of T cells in Graves' hyperthyroidism and ophthalmopathy. Amplified TCR beta CDR3 regions derived from RNA transcripts. The TCR CDR3 first-round RT-PCR relied on the HTBI primer set. One entry per CDR3 protein results from TCRdb running MiXCR on the multiplex PCR reads. This table holds around 690,000 distinct CDR3 sequences, more than 20% found once. The CDR3 contains 14 residues. The germline V gene encodes CDR1 SQVTM and CDR2 ANQGSEA. The V end was cut by 6 bases, the J end by 0 bases, with 11 bases between. The specimen sequenced was blood. The receptor was isolated from a man aged 25 to 40 with Graves' ophthalmopathy. The chain couples TRBV29-1 to TRBJ2-2; perhaps TRBD2 as D (5 bases). The DNA for the CDR3 is TGCAGCGTCCGGATCGGGGCGAACACCGGGGAGCTGTTTTTT. Its protein product is CSVRIGANTGELFF.